The 7 T cell receptor beta chains in this list originate from one sample, sequenced in a study of T cell changes during pregnancy in multiple sclerosis. Sequenced by immunoSEQ multiplex PCR; TCRdb stores in-frame clones only, minus some. Among tens of thousands of clones listed, 91% were seen once. The sample here was peripheral blood, taken in the third trimester of pregnancy. The receptors originated from a female donor in good health, enrolled as a control in a pregnancy study.

Written as DNA, the CDR3 is TGTGCCAGCAGGGGGGGGCCGGGCCCCCCTGGAAACACCATATATTTT. This gives the protein CASRGGPGPPGNTIYF. The chain couples TRBV28 to TRBJ1-3; a possible D gene is TRBD1 (6 bases). CDR3 length: 16 residues. Per the germline V gene, CDR1 is MDHEN and CDR2 is SYDVKM. Trimming removed 6 bases from V and 2 bases from J, with 17 bases in between.

The rearrangement links TRBV6-5 to TRBJ2-5, with TRBD2 matching 9 bases. V was clipped by 9 bases and J by 5 bases; unmatched bases: 7. Germline CDR1 MNHEY, CDR2 SVGAGI. There are 13 residues in the CDR3. CDR3 DNA: TGTGCCAGTGCGGGGGGGCCGTGGGAGACCCAGTACTTC. Encoded protein: CASAGGPWETQYF.

This chain links TRBV28 with TRBJ1-5, with 7 bases fitting TRBD1. Germline V CDR1 and CDR2: MDHEN, SYDVKM. Unmatched junction bases numbered 11, after V lost 6 bases and J lost 3 bases. CDR3 length equals 16 residues. The CDR3: CASSMPRDRTNQPQHF. The DNA for the CDR3 is TGTGCCAGCAGCATGCCCCGGGACAGAACCAATCAGCCCCAGCATTTT.

This chain joins TRBV19 and TRBJ1-2; 8 bases align to TRBD1. Germline V lookup: CDR1 LNHDA, CDR2 SQIVND (reference sequence). The V segment lost 7 bases and the J segment 7 bases; nucleotides outside the gene matches: 5. The CDR3 is 12 amino acids. The CDR3 DNA is TGTGCCAGTACGACAGGGGCGGGTGGCTACACCTTC. It translates to CASTTGAGGYTF.

This chain uses TRBV9 with TRBJ2-1; 8 nucleotides line up with TRBD2. CDR3 length equals 15 residues. Germline lookup yields CDR1 SGDLS and CDR2 YYNGEE. Trimming cost V 4 bases and J 4 bases; bases outside gene matches: 7. CDR3 protein: CASSPAGGPYNEQFF. The DNA of the CDR3 is TGTGCCAGCAGCCCGGCGGGGGGCCCTTACAATGAGCAGTTCTTC.

The rearrangement joins TRBV7-2 to TRBJ1-3; D is perhaps TRBD1 (5 bases). Germline V gene data show CDR1 as SGHTA and CDR2 as FQGNSA. The CDR3 covers 15 residues. The V end was cut by 5 bases, the J end by 0 bases, with 11 bases between. The CDR3 sequence is CASSLRQSSGNTIYF. The CDR3 coding sequence is TGTGCCAGCAGCCTAAGACAGAGCTCTGGAAACACCATATATTTT. Based on the CDR3 plus reference TRBV7-2 and TRBJ1-3, the full variable domain is GAGVSQSPSNKVTEKGKDVELRCDPISGHTALYWYRQSLGQGLEFLIYFQGNSAPDKSGLPSDRFSAERTGGSVSTLTIQRTQQEDSAVYLCASSLRQSSGNTIYFGEGSWLTVV.

V is TRBV10-3 and J is TRBJ1-1; possibly TRBD1 for D (6 bases). Between the trimmed V and J ends, which lost 6 bases and 0 bases, there was a span of 8 bases. Germline V lookup: CDR1 ENHRY, CDR2 SYGVKD. The CDR3 contains 13 residues. CDR3 amino acids: CAIRGTLNTEAFF. CDR3 DNA sequence: TGTGCCATCAGGGGGACATTGAACACTGAAGCTTTCTTT.